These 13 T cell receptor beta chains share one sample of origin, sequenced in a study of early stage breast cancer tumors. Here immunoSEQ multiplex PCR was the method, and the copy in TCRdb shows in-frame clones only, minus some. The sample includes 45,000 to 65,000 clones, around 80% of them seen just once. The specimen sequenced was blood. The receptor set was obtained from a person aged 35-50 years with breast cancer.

This CDR3 reads CASSLGRWDSDQRATGELFF. The CDR3 DNA follows: TGTGCCAGCAGCTTAGGCCGGTGGGACAGTGACCAAAGAGCGACCGGGGAGCTGTTTTTT. J is TRBJ2-2 and V is TRBV11-3, with TRBD1 matching 7 bases. Germline CDR1 SGHNT, CDR2 YENEEA. Unmatched junction bases numbered 19, after V lost 1 base and J lost 5 bases. The CDR3 consists of 20 residues.

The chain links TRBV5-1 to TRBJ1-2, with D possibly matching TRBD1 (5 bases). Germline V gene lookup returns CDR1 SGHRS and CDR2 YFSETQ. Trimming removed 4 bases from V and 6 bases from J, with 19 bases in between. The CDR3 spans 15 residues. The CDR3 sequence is CASSPGLLPGDGYTF. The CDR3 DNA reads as TGCGCCAGCAGCCCGGGACTTCTCCCCGGGGATGGCTACACCTTC. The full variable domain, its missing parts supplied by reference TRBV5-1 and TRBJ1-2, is KAGVTQTPRYLIKTRGQQVTLSCSPISGHRSVSWYQQTPGQGLQFLFEYFSETQRNKGNFPGRFSGRQFSNSRSEMNVSTLELGDSALYLCASSPGLLPGDGYTFGSGTRLTVV.

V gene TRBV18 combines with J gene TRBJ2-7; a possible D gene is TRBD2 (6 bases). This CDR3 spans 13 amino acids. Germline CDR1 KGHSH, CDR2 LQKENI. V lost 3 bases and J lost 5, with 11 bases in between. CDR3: CASSPGGSDEQYF. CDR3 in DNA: TGTGCCAGCTCACCGGGGGGATCGGACGAGCAGTACTTC.

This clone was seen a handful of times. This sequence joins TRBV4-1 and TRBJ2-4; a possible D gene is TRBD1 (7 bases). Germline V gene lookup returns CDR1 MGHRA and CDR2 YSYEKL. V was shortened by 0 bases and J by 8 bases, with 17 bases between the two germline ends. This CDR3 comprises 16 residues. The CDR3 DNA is TGCGCCAGCAGCCAAGAGGGATGGCAGGGGGGCCACATTCAGTACTTC. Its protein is CASSQEGWQGGHIQYF.

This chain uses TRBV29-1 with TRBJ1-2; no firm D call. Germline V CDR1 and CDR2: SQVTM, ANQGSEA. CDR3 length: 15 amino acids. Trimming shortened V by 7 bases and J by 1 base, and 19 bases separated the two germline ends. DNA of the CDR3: TGCAGCGCCTCTCCCGGGTTGGGGATTAACTATGGCTACACCTTC. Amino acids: CSASPGLGINYGYTF.

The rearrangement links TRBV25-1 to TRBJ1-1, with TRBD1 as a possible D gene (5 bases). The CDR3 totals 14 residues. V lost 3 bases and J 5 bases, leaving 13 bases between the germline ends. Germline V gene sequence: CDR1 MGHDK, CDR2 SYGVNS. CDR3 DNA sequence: TGTGCCAGCAGTGAGGAGGGACCCCTGACTGAAGCTTTCTTT. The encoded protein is CASSEEGPLTEAFF.

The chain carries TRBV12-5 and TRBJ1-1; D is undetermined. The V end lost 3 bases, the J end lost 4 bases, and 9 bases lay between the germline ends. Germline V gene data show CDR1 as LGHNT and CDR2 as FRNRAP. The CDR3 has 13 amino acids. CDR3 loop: CASGFGPGTEAFF. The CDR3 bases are TGTGCTAGTGGTTTTGGGCCAGGCACTGAAGCTTTCTTT.

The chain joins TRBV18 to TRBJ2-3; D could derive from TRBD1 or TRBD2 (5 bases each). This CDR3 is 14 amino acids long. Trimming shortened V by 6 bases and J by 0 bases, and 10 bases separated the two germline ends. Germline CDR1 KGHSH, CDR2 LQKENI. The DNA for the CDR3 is TGTGCCAGCTCGCTGGGGGACAGCACAGATACGCAGTATTTT. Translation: CASSLGDSTDTQYF.

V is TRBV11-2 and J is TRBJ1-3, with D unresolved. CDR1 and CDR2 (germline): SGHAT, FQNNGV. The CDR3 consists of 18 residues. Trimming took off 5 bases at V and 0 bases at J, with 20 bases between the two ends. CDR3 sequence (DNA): TGTGCCAGCAGCATGAAGGACGGCCAGATCACCTCTGGAAACACCATATATTTT. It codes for CASSMKDGQITSGNTIYF.

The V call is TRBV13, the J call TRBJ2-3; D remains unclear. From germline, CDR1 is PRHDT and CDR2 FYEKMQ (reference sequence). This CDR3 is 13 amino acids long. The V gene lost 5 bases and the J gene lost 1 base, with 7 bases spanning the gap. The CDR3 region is CASSVAGTDTQYF. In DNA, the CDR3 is TGTGCCAGCAGCGTGGCCGGCACAGATACGCAGTATTTT.

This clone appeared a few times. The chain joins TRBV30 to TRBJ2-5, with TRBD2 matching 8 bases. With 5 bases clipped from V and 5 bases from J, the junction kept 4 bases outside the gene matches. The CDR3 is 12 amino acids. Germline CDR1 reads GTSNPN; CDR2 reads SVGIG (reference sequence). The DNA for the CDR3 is TGTGCCTGGGATAGCGGGACGGAGACCCAGTACTTC. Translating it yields CAWDSGTETQYF.

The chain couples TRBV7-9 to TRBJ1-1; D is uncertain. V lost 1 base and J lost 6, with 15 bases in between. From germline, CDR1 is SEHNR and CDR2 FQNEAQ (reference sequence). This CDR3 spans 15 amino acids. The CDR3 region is CASSLDGAVGSEAFF. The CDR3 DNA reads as TGTGCCAGCAGCTTAGATGGCGCCGTAGGATCTGAAGCTTTCTTT. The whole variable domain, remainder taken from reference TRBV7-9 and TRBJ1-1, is DTGVSQNPRHKITKRGQNVTFRCDPISEHNRLYWYRQTLGQGPEFLTYFQNEAQLEKSRLLSDRFSAERPKGSFSTLEIQRTEQGDSAMYLCASSLDGAVGSEAFFGQGTRLTVV.

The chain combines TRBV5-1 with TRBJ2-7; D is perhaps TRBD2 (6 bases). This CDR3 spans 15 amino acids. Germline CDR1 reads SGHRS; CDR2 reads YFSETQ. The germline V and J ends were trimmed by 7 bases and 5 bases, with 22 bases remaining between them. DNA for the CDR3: TGCGCCAGCGCTTCTTTAACCACTAGGAGGGACGAGCAGTACTTC. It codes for CASASLTTRRDEQYF.